This is a list of T cell receptor beta chains from one sample in a study of blood T cells in healthy people across ages. MiXCR was run by TCRdb on the 5' RACE reads, yielding one entry per CDR3 protein. The table has fewer than 900,000 distinct CDR3 sequences, around 46% seen once. The sequenced material came from blood. The source is a woman aged 60-70 years in good health. Both conserved end residues are part of each CDR3. A D gene is named only where the DNA matches it firmly. A clone size is listed for some rows: how often the clone was seen (once, few, many), or a class if it is expanded.

TRBJ2-7,TRBV27,NA,NA,CASSLLDGRANEQYF,TGTGCCAGCAGTCTCCTGGACGGGAGAGCAAACGAGCAGTACTTC
TRBJ2-7,TRBV3-1,NA,few,CASSQDGPRFEQYF,TGTGCCAGCAGCCAAGACGGGCCCAGGTTCGAGCAGTACTTC
TRBJ2-1,TRBV29-1,TRBD2,few,CSVRGASGSTNEQFF,TGCAGCGTCCGGGGGGCTAGCGGGAGTACCAATGAGCAGTTCTTC
TRBJ1-1,TRBV4-1,NA,NA,CASSQGYTEAFF,TGCGCCAGCAGCCAAGGTTACACTGAAGCTTTCTTT
TRBJ1-2,TRBV7-8,TRBD1,once,CASRPDRDNYGYTF,TGTGCCAGCAGACCGGACAGGGATAACTATGGCTACACCTTC
TRBJ2-7,TRBV10-3,NA,NA,CAILRTEDYEQYF,TGTGCCATCCTCCGGACAGAAGACTACGAGCAGTACTTC
TRBJ2-1,TRBV24-1,TRBD1,few,CATSGGQGIYNEQFF,TGTGCCACCAGTGGAGGACAGGGGATTTACAATGAGCAGTTCTTC
TRBJ2-3,TRBV20-1,NA,NA,CSAPEGGDRPGTDTQYF,TGCAGTGCTCCTGAGGGGGGGGACAGGCCGGGGACAGATACGCAGTATTTT
TRBJ2-3,TRBV24-1,TRBD2,NA,CAGTSEPGPQYF,TGTGCGGGTACTAGCGAGCCGGGACCGCAGTATTTT
TRBJ2-1,TRBV4-1,NA,NA,CASSQGTGGTDEQFF,TGCGCCAGCAGCCAAGGGACGGGGGGCACGGATGAGCAGTTCTTC
TRBJ2-5,TRBV10-3,NA,NA,CAISESFNGGRSETQYF,TGTGCCATCAGTGAGTCCTTCAATGGGGGGCGATCGGAGACCCAGTACTTC
TRBJ2-3,TRBV7-2,NA,NA,CASSFMTTSSTDTQYF,TGTGCCAGCAGCTTTATGACTACAAGTAGCACAGATACGCAGTATTTT
TRBJ2-1,TRBV10-3,NA,many,CAIGLDSYNEQFF,TGTGCCATCGGTCTAGACTCCTACAATGAGCAGTTCTTC
TRBJ1-2,TRBV6-1,TRBD1,NA,CASIPGQGSDGYTF,TGTGCCAGCATCCCGGGACAGGGATCGGACGGCTACACCTTC
TRBJ2-7,TRBV6-6,NA,few,CASSTADRRYEQYF,TGTGCCAGCAGTACTGCTGACAGGCGGTACGAGCAGTACTTC
TRBJ1-2,TRBV9,NA,many,CASRNNYGYTF,TGTGCCAGCAGAAATAACTATGGCTACACCTTC
TRBJ2-5,TRBV5-5,NA,many,CASSLVSGWETQYF,TGTGCCAGCAGCTTGGTGTCAGGGTGGGAGACCCAGTACTTC
TRBJ2-1,TRBV6-2/TRBV6-3,TRBD2,few,CASSRSRPGLAGPNEQFF,TGTGCCAGCAGCCGATCCCGGCCGGGACTAGCGGGGCCCAATGAGCAGTTCTTC
TRBJ1-5,TRBV20-1,TRBD1,few,CSASSINDRGRQPQHF,TGCAGTGCTAGTAGTATTAATGACAGGGGGAGGCAGCCCCAGCATTTT
TRBJ2-1,TRBV6-6,NA,NA,CASSYTGSSYNEQFF,TGTGCCAGCAGTTATACAGGGAGCTCCTACAATGAGCAGTTCTTC
TRBJ2-1,TRBV5-6,NA,NA,CASSSTVDNEQFF,TGTGCCAGCAGCTCGACAGTGGACAATGAGCAGTTCTTC
TRBJ1-2,TRBV15,NA,NA,CATSRFQGPRVLYGYTF,TGTGCCACCAGCAGATTCCAGGGGCCCCGGGTCCTCTATGGCTACACCTTC
TRBJ2-1,TRBV29-1,NA,many,CSVRRNNEQFF,TGCAGCGTTCGGCGGAACAATGAGCAGTTCTTC
TRBJ2-7,TRBV20-1,TRBD2,NA,CSASGRVYEQYF,TGCAGTGCTAGCGGGAGGGTCTACGAGCAGTACTTC
TRBJ1-2,TRBV10-3,TRBD1,many,CAISRDSTYGYTF,TGTGCCATCAGCCGGGACAGCACATATGGCTACACCTTC
TRBJ2-7,TRBV6-2/TRBV6-3,NA,few,CASSYPAYEQYF,TGTGCCAGCAGTTACCCGGCCTACGAGCAGTACTTC
TRBJ1-2,TRBV6-6,NA,NA,CASSSPGGGLGYTF,TGTGCCAGCAGTTCCCCCGGGGGGGGCCTCGGGTACACCTTC
TRBJ1-2,TRBV6-1,NA,few,CASMMARYGYTF,TGTGCCAGCATGATGGCGAGATATGGCTACACCTTC
TRBJ1-2,TRBV9,NA,NA,CASSVANNYGYTF,TGTGCCAGCAGCGTAGCCAATAACTATGGCTACACCTTC
TRBJ1-2,TRBV20-1,NA,few,CSAGPDYGYTF,TGCAGTGCTGGGCCTGACTATGGCTACACCTTC
TRBJ2-5,TRBV20-1,TRBD2,NA,CSARGVAGRETQYF,TGCAGTGCTAGAGGGGTAGCGGGACGAGAGACCCAGTACTTC
TRBJ1-2,TRBV25-1,TRBD1,many,CASRADRDNYGYTF,TGTGCCAGCAGGGCCGACAGGGATAACTATGGCTACACCTTC
TRBJ1-6,TRBV20-1,NA,NA,CSAIHSNSPLHF,TGCAGTGCTATCCATTCTAATTCACCCCTCCACTTT
TRBJ1-5,TRBV29-1,NA,few,CSVGARDQPQHF,TGCAGCGTTGGGGCCAGGGATCAGCCCCAGCATTTT
TRBJ2-1,TRBV3-1,TRBD2,NA,CASSQRLAGYNEQFF,TGTGCCAGCAGCCAAAGGCTAGCGGGTTACAATGAGCAGTTCTTC
TRBJ2-1,TRBV11-2,NA,NA,CASSLRRLASSYNEQFF,TGTGCCAGCAGCTTGCGAAGGCTAGCGAGCTCCTACAATGAGCAGTTCTTC
TRBJ1-1,TRBV6-5,TRBD1,NA,CASRSPGQGTNTEAFF,TGTGCCAGCAGGAGTCCGGGACAGGGTACAAACACTGAAGCTTTCTTT
TRBJ2-3,TRBV6-1,TRBD2,NA,CASSNKGLAHGADTQYF,TGTGCCAGCAGTAATAAGGGACTAGCACATGGTGCAGATACGCAGTATTTT
TRBJ2-1,TRBV6-2/TRBV6-3,NA,many,CASTEVGREQFF,TGTGCCAGCACCGAAGTAGGTCGTGAGCAGTTCTTC
TRBJ2-1,TRBV7-9,NA,once,CASSQGGSSRGEQFF,TGTGCCAGCAGCCAAGGGGGGAGCTCTCGAGGTGAGCAGTTCTTC
TRBJ2-7,TRBV5-1,NA,few,CASSRVAPYEQYF,TGCGCCAGCAGCCGGGTGGCCCCCTACGAGCAGTACTTC
TRBJ2-1,TRBV29-1,NA,few,CSVGKQTFNEQFF,TGCAGCGTTGGCAAACAGACCTTCAATGAGCAGTTCTTC
TRBJ1-2,TRBV6-6,TRBD1,NA,CASTGTGFEGYTF,TGTGCCAGCACCGGGACAGGGTTCGAAGGCTACACCTTC
TRBJ2-1,TRBV5-6,TRBD1,many,CASSYDRGLGTYNEQFF,TGTGCCAGCAGCTACGACAGGGGGCTAGGGACTTACAATGAGCAGTTCTTC
TRBJ1-5,TRBV5-1,NA,NA,CASSFNSDGNQPQHF,TGCGCCAGCAGCTTTAACAGCGACGGCAATCAGCCCCAGCATTTT
TRBJ2-2,TRBV5-1,TRBD1,NA,CASSSGQGAGELFF,TGCGCCAGCAGCTCGGGACAGGGCGCCGGGGAGCTGTTTTTT
TRBJ2-7,TRBV20-1,TRBD1,NA,CSARRGMYEQYF,TGCAGTGCACGCAGGGGGATGTACGAGCAGTACTTC
TRBJ2-1,TRBV20-1,NA,NA,CSARKGDNEQFF,TGCAGTGCTAGAAAGGGGGACAATGAGCAGTTCTTC
TRBJ2-1,TRBV9,NA,many,CASSLGIKGYNEQFF,TGTGCCAGCAGCCTGGGGATTAAAGGCTACAATGAGCAGTTCTTC
TRBJ1-2,TRBV5-4,TRBD1,few,CASSLEVTGNGYTF,TGTGCCAGCAGCTTGGAAGTGACAGGGAACGGCTACACCTTC
TRBJ2-2,TRBV7-3,NA,NA,CASSTNPDNTGELFF,TGTGCCAGCAGCACCAACCCGGATAACACCGGGGAGCTGTTTTTT